The 3 T cell receptor beta chains presented below share a single source sample, sequenced in a study of T cells expressing NK-cell markers. TCRdb re-called the 5' RACE reads and gives one entry per CDR3 protein, without DNA. Its table records 120,000 to 150,000 distinct CDR3 sequences. Sequencing was carried out using blood T cells: a sorted CD56 or NKG2C T cell subset, CD4+ or CD8+ T cells, or bulk PBMC T cells (not recorded which). The receptors originated from a man aged 18 to 29 in good health.

The chain is built from TRBV19 and TRBJ2-3; TCRdb names TRBD2, which stays unverified in the absence of DNA. CDR1 and CDR2 (germline): LNHDA, SQIVND (reference sequence). The CDR3 spans 18 residues. This CDR3 reads CASSIVGLAAFDTDTQYF.

The V and J genes are TRBV12-3 or TRBV12-4 and TRBJ2-1; TCRdb selects TRBD1, and the lack of DNA leaves this call unchecked. This CDR3 is 15 amino acids long. This CDR3 is CASSEGGRGDNEQFF.

This CDR3 reads CASRPPWEANTGELFF. The chain is built from TRBV12-3 or TRBV12-4 and TRBJ2-2; the D call of TRBD2 rests on TCRdb alone, since no DNA is present to check it. The CDR3 contains 16 residues.